The clone carrying this T cell receptor (beta chain) occurred a few times. Trimming took 5 bases from V and 8 from J; bases not matched to a gene: 12. CDR3 length: 15 residues. The data originate from a study of blood T cells in healthy people across ages. Then a second PCR, running about 7 to 11 cycles, was carried out with a sample-barcoded 5' primer and a J-beta primer mix. Each CDR3 protein is one row after TCRdb ran MiXCR on the 5' RACE reads. Counted here are more than 1,000,000 distinct CDR3 sequences, about 23% occurring once; the ten biggest clones make up around 0.75%. A further study also used this sample, focusing on T cells of mothers and their children.

The chain links TRBV12-3 or TRBV12-4 to TRBJ2-4; 7 bases are shared with TRBD2. The sequence was collected from a girl aged 2-15 years in good health. The specimen sequenced was blood. The CDR3 DNA reads as TGTGCCAGCAGTCCCCGGACTAGTAAGGTTGACATTCAGTACTTC. It specifies CASSPRTSKVDIQYF.